This is a list of T cell receptor beta chains from one sample in a study of T-cell memory formation after mild COVID-19. Via MiXCR, TCRdb re-called the 5' RACE reads, giving one row per CDR3 protein. Altogether some 200,000 distinct CDR3 sequences are present, about 20% being singletons, with the ten largest covering roughly 23%. Material: PBMCs or a T cell subset sorted from them (not recorded which). The receptors come from an adult woman who had mild COVID-19 (a few samples of this study predate the infection). Cell type and time point are not known. Each CDR3 is given without its conserved first and last residue. Fields, in order: V gene, CDR3 length, J gene, CDR3 protein.

V gene: TRBV20-1
CDR3 length: 12
J gene: TRBJ2-7
CDR3 protein: SASWTSGNYEQY

V gene: TRBV4-1
CDR3 length: 12
J gene: TRBJ1-1
CDR3 protein: ASSQEDLRTEAF

V gene: TRBV7-9
CDR3 length: 12
J gene: TRBJ2-7
CDR3 protein: ASSSGQHSYEQY

V gene: TRBV4-1
CDR3 length: 13
J gene: TRBJ2-7
CDR3 protein: ASSPSPLDSYEQY

V gene: TRBV24-1
CDR3 length: 13
J gene: TRBJ2-1
CDR3 protein: ATSAQQGSYNEQF

V gene: TRBV7-9
CDR3 length: 16
J gene: TRBJ2-2
CDR3 protein: ASSSPPGEGTNTGELF

V gene: TRBV14
CDR3 length: 11
J gene: TRBJ2-7
CDR3 protein: ASSPWDGYEQY

V gene: TRBV11-1
CDR3 length: 13
J gene: TRBJ2-7
CDR3 protein: ASSLAITSWYEQY

V gene: TRBV5-6
CDR3 length: 10
J gene: TRBJ2-7
CDR3 protein: ASSLWRREQY

V gene: TRBV10-1
CDR3 length: 13
J gene: TRBJ2-3
CDR3 protein: ASTLTEGTDDTQY

V gene: TRBV4-1
CDR3 length: 11
J gene: TRBJ1-1
CDR3 protein: ASSQDVRAEAF

V gene: TRBV20-1
CDR3 length: 12
J gene: TRBJ2-7
CDR3 protein: SAMTSGDSYEQY

V gene: TRBV7-8
CDR3 length: 15
J gene: TRBJ2-7
CDR3 protein: ASSSLVLGDRGYEQY

V gene: TRBV30
CDR3 length: 14
J gene: TRBJ2-1
CDR3 protein: AWSALDSLQRYEQF

V gene: TRBV15
CDR3 length: 13
J gene: TRBJ2-1
CDR3 protein: ATSRGDSIYNEQF

V gene: TRBV4-1
CDR3 length: 15
J gene: TRBJ1-2
CDR3 protein: ASSQDPSGTDNYGYT

V gene: TRBV3-1
CDR3 length: 14
J gene: TRBJ2-5
CDR3 protein: ASSQGTGWVGETQY

V gene: TRBV6-2/TRBV6-3
CDR3 length: 13
J gene: TRBJ2-5
CDR3 protein: ASSPRQGIMETQY

V gene: TRBV5-1
CDR3 length: 13
J gene: TRBJ2-2
CDR3 protein: ASSPRGPATGELF

V gene: TRBV2
CDR3 length: 12
J gene: TRBJ2-7
CDR3 protein: ASSTNGGNYEQY

V gene: TRBV28
CDR3 length: 11
J gene: TRBJ1-1
CDR3 protein: ASQGLLNTEAF

V gene: TRBV24-1
CDR3 length: 14
J gene: TRBJ2-2
CDR3 protein: ATSDLAGGRTGELF

V gene: TRBV9
CDR3 length: 12
J gene: TRBJ2-7
CDR3 protein: ASSVGQGANEQY

V gene: TRBV27
CDR3 length: 12
J gene: TRBJ2-1
CDR3 protein: ASSPLGGGNEQF

V gene: TRBV6-2/TRBV6-3
CDR3 length: 9
J gene: TRBJ1-1
CDR3 protein: ASSYGPEAF

V gene: TRBV9
CDR3 length: 12
J gene: TRBJ2-3
CDR3 protein: ASSRAASTDTQY

V gene: TRBV9
CDR3 length: 13
J gene: TRBJ2-6
CDR3 protein: ASSDGTTGANVLT

V gene: TRBV3-1
CDR3 length: 10
J gene: TRBJ2-1
CDR3 protein: ASSQELGEQF

V gene: TRBV29-1
CDR3 length: 10
J gene: TRBJ1-1
CDR3 protein: SVAMDGTEAF

V gene: TRBV24-1
CDR3 length: 12
J gene: TRBJ2-7
CDR3 protein: ATSDTGTVYEQY

V gene: TRBV4-3
CDR3 length: 14
J gene: TRBJ2-7
CDR3 protein: ASSQDPAGTPYEQY

V gene: TRBV19
CDR3 length: 12
J gene: TRBJ1-1
CDR3 protein: ASSFLGRNTEAF

V gene: TRBV29-1
CDR3 length: 9
J gene: TRBJ2-1
CDR3 protein: SGGQNNEQF

V gene: TRBV29-1
CDR3 length: 14
J gene: TRBJ2-3
CDR3 protein: SVELAEPASTDTQY

V gene: TRBV25-1
CDR3 length: 9
J gene: TRBJ2-7
CDR3 protein: ATRGTYEQY

V gene: TRBV2
CDR3 length: 11
J gene: TRBJ2-7
CDR3 protein: ASSEDLNQPMN

V gene: TRBV11-2
CDR3 length: 13
J gene: TRBJ2-1
CDR3 protein: ASSLVGSGDNEQF

V gene: TRBV20-1
CDR3 length: 11
J gene: TRBJ2-7
CDR3 protein: SSAPRGEFEQY

V gene: TRBV5-1
CDR3 length: 14
J gene: TRBJ1-2
CDR3 protein: ASSSYTRQAGDGYT

V gene: TRBV4-3
CDR3 length: 15
J gene: TRBJ1-2
CDR3 protein: ASSQGLRSGGSYGYT

V gene: TRBV7-9
CDR3 length: 14
J gene: TRBJ2-7
CDR3 protein: ASSPKNAQDPYEQY

V gene: TRBV9
CDR3 length: 13
J gene: TRBJ1-1
CDR3 protein: ASSVGTFWGTEAF

V gene: TRBV29-1
CDR3 length: 13
J gene: TRBJ2-7
CDR3 protein: SVLGGTSSGYEQY

V gene: TRBV12-3/TRBV12-4
CDR3 length: 12
J gene: TRBJ2-7
CDR3 protein: ASSPTSPLYEQY

V gene: TRBV6-5
CDR3 length: 12
J gene: TRBJ1-2
CDR3 protein: ASRGRGGVYGYT

V gene: TRBV9
CDR3 length: 13
J gene: TRBJ2-6
CDR3 protein: ASSVAGAGANVLT

V gene: TRBV24-1
CDR3 length: 13
J gene: TRBJ1-4
CDR3 protein: ATSATKEGNEKLF

V gene: TRBV9
CDR3 length: 13
J gene: TRBJ1-1
CDR3 protein: ASSVAAGVGTEAF